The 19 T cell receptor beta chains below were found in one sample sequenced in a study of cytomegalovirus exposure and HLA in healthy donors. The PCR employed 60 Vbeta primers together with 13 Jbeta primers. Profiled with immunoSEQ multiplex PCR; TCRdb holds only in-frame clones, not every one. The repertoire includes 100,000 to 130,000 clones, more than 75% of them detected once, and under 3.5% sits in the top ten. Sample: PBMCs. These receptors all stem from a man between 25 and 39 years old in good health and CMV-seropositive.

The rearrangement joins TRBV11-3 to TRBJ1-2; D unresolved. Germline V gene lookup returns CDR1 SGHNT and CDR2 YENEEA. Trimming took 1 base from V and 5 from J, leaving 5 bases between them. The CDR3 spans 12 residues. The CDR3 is CASSLGEYGYTF. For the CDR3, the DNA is TGTGCCAGCAGCTTAGGGGAGTATGGCTACACCTTC.

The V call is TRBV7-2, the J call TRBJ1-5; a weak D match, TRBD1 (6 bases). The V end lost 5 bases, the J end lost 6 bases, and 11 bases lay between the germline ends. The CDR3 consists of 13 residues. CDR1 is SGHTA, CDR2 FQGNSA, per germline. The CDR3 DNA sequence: TGTGCCAGCAGCCTCCAGGGGAGTCAGCCCCAGCATTTT. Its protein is CASSLQGSQPQHF. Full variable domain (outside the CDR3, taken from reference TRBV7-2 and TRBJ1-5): GAGVSQSPSNKVTEKGKDVELRCDPISGHTALYWYRQSLGQGLEFLIYFQGNSAPDKSGLPSDRFSAERTGGSVSTLTIQRTQQEDSAVYLCASSLQGSQPQHFGDGTRLSIL.

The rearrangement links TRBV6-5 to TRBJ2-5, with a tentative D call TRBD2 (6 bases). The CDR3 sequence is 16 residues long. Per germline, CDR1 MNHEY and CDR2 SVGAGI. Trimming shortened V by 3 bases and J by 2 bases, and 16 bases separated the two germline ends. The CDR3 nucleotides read TGTGCCAGCAGTTATTATGGCGGGGCCCGACAAGAGACCCAGTACTTC. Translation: CASSYYGGARQETQYF.

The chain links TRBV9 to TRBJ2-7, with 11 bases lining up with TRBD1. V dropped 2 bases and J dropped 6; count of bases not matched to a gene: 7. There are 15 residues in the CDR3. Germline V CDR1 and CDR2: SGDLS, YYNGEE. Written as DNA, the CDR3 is TGTGCCAGCAGCGTTCTGGACAGGGGGCTAGTCGAGCAGTACTTC. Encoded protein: CASSVLDRGLVEQYF. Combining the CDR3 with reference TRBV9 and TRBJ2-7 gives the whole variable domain DSGVTQTPKHLITATGQRVTLRCSPRSGDLSVYWYQQSLDQGLQFLIQYYNGEERAKGNILERFSAQQFPDLHSELNLSSLELGDSALYFCASSVLDRGLVEQYFGPGTRLTVT.

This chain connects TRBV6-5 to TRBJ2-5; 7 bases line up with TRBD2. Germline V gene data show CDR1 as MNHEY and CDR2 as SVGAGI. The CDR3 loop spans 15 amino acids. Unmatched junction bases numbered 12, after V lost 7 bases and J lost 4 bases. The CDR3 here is CASTKWSSGLETQYF. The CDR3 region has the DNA TGTGCCAGCACCAAGTGGTCTAGCGGATTAGAGACCCAGTACTTC.

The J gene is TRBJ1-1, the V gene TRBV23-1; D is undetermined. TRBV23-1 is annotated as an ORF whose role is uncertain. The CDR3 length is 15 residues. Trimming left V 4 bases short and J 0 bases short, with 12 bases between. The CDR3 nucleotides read TGCGCCAGCAGTCGTAGACACGGCATGAACACTGAAGCTTTCTTT. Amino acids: CASSRRHGMNTEAFF.

CDR3 in amino acids: CASSLQGQGVTGELFF. CDR3 nucleotides: TGCGCCAGCAGCTTGCAGGGACAGGGGGTCACCGGGGAGCTGTTTTTT. This chain links TRBV5-1 with TRBJ2-2; 11 nucleotides match TRBD1. CDR1 is SGHRS, CDR2 YFSETQ, per germline. The trim removed 1 base at V and 4 bases at J, leaving 3 bases unmatched. The CDR3 has 16 residues.

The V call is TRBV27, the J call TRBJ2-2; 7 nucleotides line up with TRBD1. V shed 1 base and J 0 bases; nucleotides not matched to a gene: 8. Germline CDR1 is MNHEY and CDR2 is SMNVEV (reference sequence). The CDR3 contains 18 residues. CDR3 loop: CASSLWDRLKANTGELFF. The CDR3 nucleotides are TGTGCCAGCAGTTTATGGGACAGACTAAAGGCGAACACCGGGGAGCTGTTTTTT.

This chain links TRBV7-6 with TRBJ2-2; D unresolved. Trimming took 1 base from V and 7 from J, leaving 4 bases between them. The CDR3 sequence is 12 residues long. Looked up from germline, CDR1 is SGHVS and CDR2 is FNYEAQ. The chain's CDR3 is CASSLGVGELFF. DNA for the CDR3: TGTGCCAGCAGCTTAGGAGTCGGGGAGCTGTTTTTT.

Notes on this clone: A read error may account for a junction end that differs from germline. The CDR3 coding sequence is TGTTCCAGCGGGACAGGGGAGCATGGCTACACCTTC. Its translation is CSSGTGEHGYTF. The chain carries TRBV7-9 and TRBJ1-2; TRBD1 agrees at 10 bases. From germline, CDR1 is SEHNR and CDR2 FQNEAQ (reference sequence). CDR3 length: 12 amino acids.

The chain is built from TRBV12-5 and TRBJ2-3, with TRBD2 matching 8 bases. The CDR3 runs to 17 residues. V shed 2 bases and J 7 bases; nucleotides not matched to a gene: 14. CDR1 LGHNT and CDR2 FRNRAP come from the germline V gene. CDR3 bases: TGTGCTAGTGGTTTGCCCCGGACTAGCACGGGGCAGTATACGCAGTATTTT. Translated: CASGLPRTSTGQYTQYF.

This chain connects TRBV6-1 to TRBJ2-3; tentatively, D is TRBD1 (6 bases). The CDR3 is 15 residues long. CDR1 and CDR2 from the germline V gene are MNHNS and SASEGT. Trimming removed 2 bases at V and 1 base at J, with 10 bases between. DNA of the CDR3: TGTGCCAGCAGTGAACGCAGGGGTGGCACAGATACGCAGTATTTT. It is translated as CASSERRGGTDTQYF.

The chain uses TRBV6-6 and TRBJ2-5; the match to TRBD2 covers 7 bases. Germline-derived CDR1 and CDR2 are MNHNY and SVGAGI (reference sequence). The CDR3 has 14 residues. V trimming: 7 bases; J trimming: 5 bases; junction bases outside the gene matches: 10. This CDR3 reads CASNSGAGRETQYF. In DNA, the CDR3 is TGTGCCAGCAACAGCGGGGCGGGACGGGAGACCCAGTACTTC.

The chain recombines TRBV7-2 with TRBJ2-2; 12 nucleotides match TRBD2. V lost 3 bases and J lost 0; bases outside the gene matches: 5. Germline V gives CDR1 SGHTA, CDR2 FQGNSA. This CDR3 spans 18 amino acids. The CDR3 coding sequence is TGTGCCAGCAGCTTCCGACTAGCGGGGGCCGCGAACACCGGGGAGCTGTTTTTT. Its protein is CASSFRLAGAANTGELFF.

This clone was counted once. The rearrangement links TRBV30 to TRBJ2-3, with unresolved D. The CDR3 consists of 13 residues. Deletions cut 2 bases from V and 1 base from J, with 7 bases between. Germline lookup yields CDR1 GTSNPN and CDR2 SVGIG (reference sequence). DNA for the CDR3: TGTGCCTGGAGTCCGTCCGGCACAGATACGCAGTATTTT. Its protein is CAWSPSGTDTQYF.

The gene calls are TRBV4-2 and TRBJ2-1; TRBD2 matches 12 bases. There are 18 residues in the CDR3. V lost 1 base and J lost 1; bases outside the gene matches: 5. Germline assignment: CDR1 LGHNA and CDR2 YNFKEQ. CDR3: CASSQGLAGVDSYNEQFF. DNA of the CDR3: TGTGCCAGCAGCCAAGGACTAGCGGGGGTCGATTCCTACAATGAGCAGTTCTTC.

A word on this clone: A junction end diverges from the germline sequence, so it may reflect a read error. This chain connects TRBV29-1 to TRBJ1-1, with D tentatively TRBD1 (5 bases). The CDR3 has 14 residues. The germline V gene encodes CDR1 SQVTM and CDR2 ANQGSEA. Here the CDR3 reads CSVEGHFDNTEAFF. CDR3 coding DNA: TGCAGCGTAGAAGGACACTTCGATAACACTGAAGCTTTCTTT.

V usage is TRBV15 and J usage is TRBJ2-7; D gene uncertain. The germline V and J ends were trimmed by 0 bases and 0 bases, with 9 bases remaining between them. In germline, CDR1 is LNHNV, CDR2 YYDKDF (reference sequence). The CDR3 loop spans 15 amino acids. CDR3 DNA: TGTGCCACCAGCAGAGATACAAGGAGCTCCTACGAGCAGTACTTC. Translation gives CATSRDTRSSYEQYF.

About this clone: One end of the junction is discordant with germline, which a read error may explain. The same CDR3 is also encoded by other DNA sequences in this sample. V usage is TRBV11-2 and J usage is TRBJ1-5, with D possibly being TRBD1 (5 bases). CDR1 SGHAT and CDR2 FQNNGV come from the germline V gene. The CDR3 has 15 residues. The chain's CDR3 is CASSLDLRGRQPQHF. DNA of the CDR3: TGTGCCAGCAGCCTAGATCTAAGGGGTAGACAGCCCCAGCATTTT. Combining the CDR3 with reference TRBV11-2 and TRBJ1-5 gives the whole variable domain EAGVAQSPRYKIIEKRQSVAFWCNPISGHATLYWYQQILGQGPKLLIQFQNNGVVDDSQLPKDRFSAERLKGVDSTLKIQPAKLEDSAVYLCASSLDLRGRQPQHFGDGTRLSIL.